This TCR beta chain was captured in a study of post-analysis software for immune sequencing data. This clonotype was observed a few times. Its antigen is not identified. Study results and caveats: When patients were compared with controls, 4 or 5 TRBV segments were more frequent, TRBV5-6, TRBV5-1 and TRBV20-1 among them.

V was pared by 4 bases and J by 1 base, with 11 bases between. Germline V gene lookup returns CDR1 ENHRY and CDR2 SYGVKD. CDR3 length: 15 residues. Unique molecular identifiers featured in each of the TCR beta cDNA libraries. TCRdb used MiXCR to reprocess the PCR reads, holding one entry per CDR3 protein. The data show 450,000 to 700,000 distinct CDR3 sequences, with 44% seen just once and over 1.5% held by the top ten. The chain recombines TRBV10-3 with TRBJ1-3; D not certain. Sequencing input: blood. The TCR was taken from a girl between 5 and 17 years old with multiple sclerosis. The CDR3 DNA reads as TGTGCCATCAGTGCGCATCAAGGGTCTGGAAACACCATATATTTT. Protein product: CAISAHQGSGNTIYF.